This T cell receptor (beta chain) was sequenced during a study of T cell changes during pregnancy in multiple sclerosis. The germline V gene has CDR1 MNHNY and CDR2 SVGAGI (reference sequence). The germline V and J ends were trimmed by 2 bases and 2 bases, with 6 bases remaining between them. This CDR3 has 14 residues. The table came from immunoSEQ multiplex PCR; TCRdb's copy has only in-frame clones and leaves some out. The sample records approximately 100,000 clones, around nine tenths being singletons. V gene TRBV6-6 combines with J gene TRBJ1-4; D call uncertain. The sample consisted of peripheral blood, taken in the second trimester of pregnancy. The receptor was derived from a female donor with multiple sclerosis, enrolled in a pregnancy study. The CDR3 protein is CASSYLRTNEKLFF. The CDR3 region has the DNA TGTGCCAGCAGTTACCTTCGGACTAATGAAAAACTGTTTTTT.